This entry concerns a single TCR beta chain. The CDR3 length is 13 residues. Per the germline V gene, CDR1 is SGHNT and CDR2 is YYREEE (reference sequence). The V end lost 0 bases, the J end lost 7 bases, and 11 bases lay between the germline ends. This table comes from immunoSEQ multiplex PCR, and its TCRdb copy is limited to in-frame clones, with some not included. The sample lists tens of thousands of clones; around 85% were seen once. The sample originates from a study of radiation and T cells in renal cell carcinoma. The time point denotes: blood 2 weeks post-SBRT. The treatment denotes: 15 Gy SBRT to primary tumor, nephrectomy 4 weeks later. This renal cell carcinoma was of the clear cell type.

The chain combines TRBV5-4 with TRBJ2-7, with D perhaps matching TRBD1 (5 bases). Sequences were derived from blood, sampled from a patient whose treatment included radiotherapy and nephrectomy. The TCR sequence derives from a woman in her fifties or sixties with renal cell carcinoma. CDR3 coding DNA: TGTGCCAGCAGCTTGGCGGCAGGGTTAGAGCAGTACTTC. It is translated as CASSLAAGLEQYF.